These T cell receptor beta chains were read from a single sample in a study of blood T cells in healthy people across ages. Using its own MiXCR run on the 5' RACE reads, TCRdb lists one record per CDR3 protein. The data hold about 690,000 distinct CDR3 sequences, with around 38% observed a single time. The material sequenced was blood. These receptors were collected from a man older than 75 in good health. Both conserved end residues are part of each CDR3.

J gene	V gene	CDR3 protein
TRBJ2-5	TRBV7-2	CASSPGLSQATQYF
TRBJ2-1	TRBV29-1	CSVEKTSGGLDDEQFF
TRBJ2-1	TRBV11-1	CASSSRLAGSPGYNEQFF
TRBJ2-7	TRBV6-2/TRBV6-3	CASSWSPASGGALDEQYF
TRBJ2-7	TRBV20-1	CSANIAGTYEQYF
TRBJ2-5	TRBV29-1	CGAEAAGAIGETQYF
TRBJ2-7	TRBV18	CASSPVGRGYEQYF
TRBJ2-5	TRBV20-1	CSARDRMGTFDAQYF
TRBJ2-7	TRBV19	CASSITSGRVSYNEQYF
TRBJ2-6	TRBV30	CAWSVLDLSVLTF